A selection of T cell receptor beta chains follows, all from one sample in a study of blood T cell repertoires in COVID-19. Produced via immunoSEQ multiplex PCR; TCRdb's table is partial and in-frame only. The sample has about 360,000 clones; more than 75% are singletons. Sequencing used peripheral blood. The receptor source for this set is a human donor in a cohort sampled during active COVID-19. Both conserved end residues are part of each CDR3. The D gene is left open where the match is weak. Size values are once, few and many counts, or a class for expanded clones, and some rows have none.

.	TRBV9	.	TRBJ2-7	TGTGCCAGCAGCGTAGGTCAGGGTAGATCTGGCGAGCAGTACTTC	CASSVGQGRSGEQYF
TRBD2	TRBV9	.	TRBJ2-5	TGTGCCAGCAGCGTAGAGACTAGCGGGGGAGAGACCCAGTACTTC	CASSVETSGGETQYF
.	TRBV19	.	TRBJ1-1	TGTGCCAGTAGTCCGATATACAGGGTAATATCGAACACTGAAGCTTTCTTT	CASSPIYRVISNTEAFF
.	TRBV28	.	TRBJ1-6	TGTGCCAGCAGTGTGACCGGGGACACAGGAAGCCATAATTCACCCCTCCACTTT	CASSVTGDTGSHNSPLHF
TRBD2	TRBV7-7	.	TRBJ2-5	TGTGCCAGCAGCTTAGCCGGGACTAGCATCGAGACCCAGTACTTC	CASSLAGTSIETQYF
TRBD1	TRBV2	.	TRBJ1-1	TGTGCCAGCAGGGGACAGGGGCAAGGTGAAGCTTTCTTT	CASRGQGQGEAFF
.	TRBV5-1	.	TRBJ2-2	TGCGCCAGCAGCTTGATAGACAGAAACACCGGGGAGCTGTTTTTT	CASSLIDRNTGELFF
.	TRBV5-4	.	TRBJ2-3	TGTGCCAGCAGCTTTAGCGGCTACACAGATACGCAGTATTTT	CASSFSGYTDTQYF
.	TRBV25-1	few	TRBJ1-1	TGTGCCAGCAGTGAATTTGGGGGCGCATCCACTGAAGCTTTCTTT	CASSEFGGASTEAFF
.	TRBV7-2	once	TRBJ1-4	TGTGCCAGCAGCTTACAGGGCGGTCTGGGGAATGAAAAACTGTTTTTT	CASSLQGGLGNEKLFF
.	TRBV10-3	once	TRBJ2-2	TGTGCCTCCCACGTGGGCTTAAACACCGGGGAGCTGTTTTTT	CASHVGLNTGELFF
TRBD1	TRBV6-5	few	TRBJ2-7	TGTGCCAGCAGATGGGACAGGGAACTCTACGAGCAGTACTTC	CASRWDRELYEQYF
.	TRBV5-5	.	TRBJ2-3	TGTGCCAGCAGCTTGGCCGTTGGGAGAAGGGCAGATACGCAGTATTTT	CASSLAVGRRADTQYF